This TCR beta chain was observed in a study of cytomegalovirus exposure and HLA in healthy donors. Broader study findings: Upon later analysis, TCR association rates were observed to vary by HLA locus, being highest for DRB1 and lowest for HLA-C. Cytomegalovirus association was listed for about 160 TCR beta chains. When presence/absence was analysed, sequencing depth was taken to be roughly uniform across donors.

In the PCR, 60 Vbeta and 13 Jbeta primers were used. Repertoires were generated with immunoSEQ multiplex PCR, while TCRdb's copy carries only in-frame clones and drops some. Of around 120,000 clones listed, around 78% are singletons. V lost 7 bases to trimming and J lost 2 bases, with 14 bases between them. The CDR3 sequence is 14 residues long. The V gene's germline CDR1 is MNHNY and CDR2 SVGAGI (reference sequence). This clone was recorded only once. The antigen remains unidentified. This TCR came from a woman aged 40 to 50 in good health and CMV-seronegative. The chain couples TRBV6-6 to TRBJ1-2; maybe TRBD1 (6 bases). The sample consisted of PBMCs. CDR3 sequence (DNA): TGTGCCAGCAAGGGTGGCACAGGGAACTATGGCTACACCTTC. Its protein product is CASKGGTGNYGYTF.